What follows are 10 T cell receptor beta chains derived from one specimen sequenced in a study of patients and donors after allogeneic stem cell transplantation. TCRdb reanalysed the RT-PCR reads using MiXCR and keeps one entry per CDR3 protein. Of a few hundred thousand distinct CDR3 sequences in the sample, 13% to 15% were seen once. Input material: blood, either unsorted or a sorted T cell fraction (not recorded which). The receptor source for this set is a human donor who was either an allogeneic HSCT recipient or a stem cell or donor lymphocyte infusion donor (not recorded which). It is not recorded whose cells these are; they may come from a transplant donor.

This clonotype has just a few counts. This sequence joins TRBV7-9 and TRBJ2-1, with TRBD1 as a possible D gene (5 bases). The CDR3 contains 13 residues. V was trimmed by 8 bases and J by 8 bases, leaving 16 bases between them. Germline V lookup: CDR1 SEHNR, CDR2 FQNEAQ (reference sequence). In DNA, the CDR3 is TGTGCCAGCTGGGGCTCACCTCGGGATGAGCAGTTCTTC. As protein: CASWGSPRDEQFF. The full variable domain, completed using reference TRBV7-9 and TRBJ2-1, is DTGVSQNPRHKITKRGQNVTFRCDPISEHNRLYWYRQTLGQGPEFLTYFQNEAQLEKSRLLSDRFSAERPKGSFSTLEIQRTEQGDSAMYLCASWGSPRDEQFFGPGTRLTVL.

This clonotype came up a few times. The rearrangement uses TRBV2 and TRBJ2-3; TRBD2 agrees at 7 bases. Germline lookup yields CDR1 SNHLY and CDR2 FYNNEI. J was trimmed by 6 bases and V by 6 bases; bases with no gene match: 9. The CDR3 totals 14 residues. The CDR3 is CASRGGGPGDTQYF. CDR3 sequence (DNA): TGTGCCAGCAGGGGGGGAGGGCCCGGGGATACGCAGTATTTT.

This clonotype appeared many times. The V call is TRBV10-3, the J call TRBJ2-1, with D hard to call. The length of the CDR3 is 11 residues. V lost 8 bases to trimming and J lost 6 bases, with 8 bases between them. Germline-derived CDR1 and CDR2 are ENHRY and SYGVKD. This chain's CDR3 is CAIGVGNEQFF. Here the CDR3 DNA reads TGTGCCATCGGGGTGGGCAATGAGCAGTTCTTC.

This clonotype was picked up a small number of times. The J gene is TRBJ2-2, the V gene TRBV7-3; 7 positions match TRBD2. Germline CDR1 SGHTA, CDR2 FQGTGA. V was clipped by 6 bases and J by 0 bases; unmatched bases: 4. The CDR3 contains 15 residues. CDR3 DNA: TGTGCCAGCAGGGGGACTATGGCGAACACCGGGGAGCTGTTTTTT. Protein sequence: CASRGTMANTGELFF.

Only a few counts were recorded for this clonotype. The chain recombines TRBV30 with TRBJ1-1; D is possibly TRBD1 (5 bases). Looked up from germline, CDR1 is GTSNPN and CDR2 is SVGIG (reference sequence). Trimming cost V 2 bases and J 3 bases, with 16 bases left between them. CDR3 length equals 15 residues. The CDR3 sequence is CAWSSWGSGDTEAFF. The DNA for the CDR3 is TGTGCCTGGAGTTCTTGGGGGTCCGGGGACACTGAAGCTTTCTTT.

CDR3 in amino acids: CASSETGNSPLHF. CDR3 nucleotide sequence: TGTGCCAGCAGTGAGACAGGGAATTCACCCCTCCACTTT. This sequence joins TRBV6-2 or TRBV6-3 and TRBJ1-6; 7 nucleotides align to TRBD1. CDR3 length: 13 amino acids. The V gene end was trimmed by 5 bases and the J gene end by 7 bases; junction bases not matched to a gene: 2. The germline V gene has CDR1 MNHEY and CDR2 SVGEGT.

This clonotype has a handful of counts. The rearrangement joins TRBV27 to TRBJ2-3; the D gene is possibly TRBD2 (5 bases). Germline V gene sequence: CDR1 MNHEY, CDR2 SMNVEV (reference sequence). This CDR3 has 13 amino acids. The V and J ends lost 7 bases and 2 bases respectively, with 10 bases between them. The CDR3 sequence is CASIQRNTDTQYF. The CDR3 coding sequence is TGTGCCAGCATTCAGCGGAACACAGATACGCAGTATTTT.

The sample holds many counts of this clonotype. V gene TRBV6-6 combines with J gene TRBJ2-1; D is unresolved. The germline V gene has CDR1 MNHNY and CDR2 SVGAGI (reference sequence). There are 13 residues in the CDR3. Trimming pared 2 bases from V and 8 bases from J, leaving 10 bases between. The CDR3 sequence: CASSYDVGDEQFF. DNA for the CDR3: TGTGCCAGCAGTTACGATGTTGGGGATGAGCAGTTCTTC.

This chain uses TRBV20-1 with TRBJ1-1; D possibly corresponds to TRBD1 (6 bases). The CDR3 has 14 residues. V was clipped by 1 base and J by 3 bases, with 12 bases between them. CDR1 and CDR2 (germline): DFQATT, SNEGSKA (reference sequence). This CDR3 reads CSARGGPGDTEAFF. DNA of the CDR3: TGCAGTGCTAGAGGGGGGCCAGGTGACACTGAAGCTTTCTTT.

This clonotype was counted between two and nine times. The chain is built from TRBV12-3 or TRBV12-4 and TRBJ1-1; weak D call: TRBD1 (6 bases). Trimming took off 5 bases at V and 0 bases at J, with 13 bases between the two ends. The CDR3 totals 15 residues. The CDR3 DNA reads as TGTGCCAGCAGTCCGCGGGACACCATGAACACTGAAGCTTTCTTT. Translation gives CASSPRDTMNTEAFF.